This T cell receptor beta chain was captured in a study of T cells after yellow fever vaccination. MiXCR, run by TCRdb on the 5' RACE reads, gives a single entry per CDR3 protein. The sample includes about 550,000 distinct CDR3 sequences, 15% to 20% seen only once; the top ten take 14%. Study-level results: Clones that expanded after primary vaccination mostly reappeared after the booster (nearly 98% CD4, 80% to 90% CD8). Abundant clonotypes from the bulk population could get into FACS-sorted repertoires as contaminants. Secondary responses were weaker yet peaked faster, day 5 versus 15.

Germline CDR1 is LGHDT and CDR2 is YNNKEL (reference sequence). Trimming took 4 bases from V and 3 from J, leaving 13 bases between them. The CDR3 covers 14 residues. This clonotype was recorded a few times. Its specificity is not known. The V and J genes are TRBV3-1 and TRBJ2-7; D remains ambiguous. The starting material was PBMCs, obtained 15 days after the yellow fever booster vaccination. The sequence came from a man aged 25 to 45 who received the YFV17D yellow fever vaccine. In DNA form, the CDR3 reads TGTGCCAGCAGCCCTACGCGGATTTTCTACGAGCAGTACTTC. Its translation: CASSPTRIFYEQYF.